What follows are 6 T cell receptor beta chains derived from one specimen sequenced in a study of memory CD4+ T cells and cytomegalovirus serostatus. Single viable CD3+CD4+CD8-CD45RO+ cells were sorted as the memory CD4+ T cells. Only in-frame clones appear in the TCRdb table, and some are missing; sequencing was by immunoSEQ multiplex PCR. The data show around 99,000 clones, around 80% seen once. The sample consisted of memory CD4+ T cells from blood. The receptors were gathered from an adult in good health and CMV-seropositive.

This clone appeared a single time. The chain couples TRBV9 to TRBJ2-1, with D possibly being TRBD1 (5 bases). Between the trimmed V and J ends, which lost 1 base and 8 bases, there was a span of 13 bases. Germline V gene sequence: CDR1 SGDLS, CDR2 YYNGEE. The CDR3 is made up of 14 amino acids. CDR3 DNA: TGTGCCAGCAGCGTACAGGGCCGTAGGGATGAGCAGTTCTTC. Residues: CASSVQGRRDEQFF.

The J gene is TRBJ2-2, the V gene TRBV5-8, with D unresolved. Germline V gene sequence: CDR1 SGHTS, CDR2 YDEGEE. CDR3 size: 15 residues. Trimming cost V 0 bases and J 4 bases, with 10 bases left between them. The CDR3 nucleotides read TGTGCCAGCAGCTTGGGATGGGTCGGCACCGGGGAGCTGTTTTTT. This sequence encodes CASSLGWVGTGELFF.

This rearrangement joins TRBV5-1 to TRBJ1-1; tentatively, D is TRBD1 (6 bases). Germline CDR1 and CDR2: SGHRS and YFSETQ. This CDR3 spans 15 amino acids. V gave up 0 bases and J gave up 4 bases, with 13 bases separating them. The CDR3 DNA reads as TGCGCCAGCAGCTTGGTCGCAGGGGCCGGCACTGAAGCTTTCTTT. Protein sequence: CASSLVAGAGTEAFF.

This clone came up a few times. The chain couples TRBV19 to TRBJ2-1, with 9 bases that match TRBD2. The CDR3 consists of 14 residues. V shed 5 bases and J 7 bases; nucleotides not matched to a gene: 6. CDR1 and CDR2 (germline): LNHDA, SQIVND (reference sequence). Written as DNA, the CDR3 is TGTGCCAGTAGTGGCGGGAGGGCTGGTAATGAGCAGTTCTTC. Translation gives CASSGGRAGNEQFF.

The V call is TRBV7-2, the J call TRBJ2-2; 7 bases line up with TRBD2. After removal of 5 bases from V and 6 bases from J, the junction contained 9 bases not matched to a gene. The germline CDR1 and CDR2 sequences are SGHTA and FQGNSA. The CDR3 has 15 amino acids. CDR3 nucleotides: TGTGCCAGCAGCCCCGGGGGACTATCAGCCGGGGAGCTGTTTTTT. Amino acids: CASSPGGLSAGELFF.

This rearrangement joins TRBV6-1 to TRBJ1-2; the match to TRBD1 covers 9 bases. Germline assignment: CDR1 MNHNS and CDR2 SASEGT. V trimming: 0 bases; J trimming: 8 bases; junction bases outside the gene matches: 4. The CDR3 has 14 residues. In nucleotides, the CDR3 is TGTGCCAGCAGTGAAGCGGGACAGGGTAACGGCTACACCTTC. It encodes CASSEAGQGNGYTF.